The sequence of this T cell receptor (beta chain) was determined in a study of shared clonotypes between healthy human individuals. Findings and caveats of the study: Investigators expected sequencing depth to affect clonotype sharing among donors. The donor pool, a small one, limited the genetic and exposure-history diversity represented.

In the case of this clone: Antigen unknown.

V shed 4 bases and J 8 bases; nucleotides not matched to a gene: 6. The CDR3 length is 15 residues. CDR1 MGHRA and CDR2 YSYEKL come from the germline V gene. The authors ran the assay at deep level. The repertoire was sequenced with immunoSEQ multiplex PCR; TCRdb's copy has only in-frame clones and lacks some. This table holds about half a million clones, about four fifths found once. All donors qualified as healthy HIV-negative adults and had experienced no recent acute infections or vaccinations. The sequenced sample was PBMCs. The J gene is TRBJ1-4, the V gene TRBV4-1; TRBD1 matches at 11 bases. This receptor was identified in a woman in her forties in good health. Some clones in this sample may be carry-over from other donors' samples. The CDR3 here is CASSRRDRGGEKLFF. The CDR3 nucleotides read TGCGCCAGCAGCCGACGGGACAGGGGGGGCGAAAAACTGTTTTTT.